The clone carrying this T cell receptor (beta chain) was picked up a small number of times. Semi-nested PCR with Nested Universal Primer A followed constant-region reverse priming of full-length variable regions. TCRdb independently ran MiXCR on the 5' RACE reads; one entry per CDR3 protein. The table shows 40,000 to 65,000 distinct CDR3 sequences, with approximately 25% occurring only once. Source material: tumor-infiltrating naive CD4+ T cells sorted from the breast tumor. Subset here: naive CD4+ T cells, CD4+CD45RA+CD25-. This TCR came from a female donor with breast cancer.

The CDR3 spells CASSLAAGGTDTQYF. CDR3 bases: TGCGCCAGCAGCTTGGCCGCGGGAGGGACAGATACGCAGTATTTT. This chain uses TRBV5-1 with TRBJ2-3; TRBD2 aligns across 9 bases. CDR1 is SGHRS and CDR2 is YFSETQ in the germline V gene. The CDR3 has 15 amino acids. V shed 0 bases and J 3 bases; nucleotides not matched to a gene: 2.